This record covers a single TCR beta chain. The antigen is unknown. This sample stems from a study of T-cell memory formation after mild COVID-19. Study background: TCR clusters were mostly confined to one donor each.

Trimming stripped 4 bases from V and 7 bases from J, with 14 bases between. Germline V gene data show CDR1 as SNHLY and CDR2 as FYNNEI. The CDR3 contains 14 residues. Each CDR3 protein is one row after TCRdb ran MiXCR on the 5' RACE reads. This sample carries 150,000 or so distinct CDR3 sequences, 14% of them seen once, and the ten largest clones take roughly an eighth. Study findings and constraints: CD4/CD8 balance characterized clones contracting day 15 to 85, and CD4+ skew characterized later expanders.

Sequenced material: PBMCs or a T cell subset sorted from them (not recorded which). This TCR was sampled from an adult woman who had mild COVID-19 (a few samples of this study predate the infection). Cell type and time point are not known. This chain connects TRBV2 to TRBJ1-5; D might be TRBD1 (5 bases). The CDR3 DNA reads as TGTGCCAGCAGTGGGGGCATGGGAACCCAGCCCCAGCATTTT. Amino acid sequence: CASSGGMGTQPQHF.